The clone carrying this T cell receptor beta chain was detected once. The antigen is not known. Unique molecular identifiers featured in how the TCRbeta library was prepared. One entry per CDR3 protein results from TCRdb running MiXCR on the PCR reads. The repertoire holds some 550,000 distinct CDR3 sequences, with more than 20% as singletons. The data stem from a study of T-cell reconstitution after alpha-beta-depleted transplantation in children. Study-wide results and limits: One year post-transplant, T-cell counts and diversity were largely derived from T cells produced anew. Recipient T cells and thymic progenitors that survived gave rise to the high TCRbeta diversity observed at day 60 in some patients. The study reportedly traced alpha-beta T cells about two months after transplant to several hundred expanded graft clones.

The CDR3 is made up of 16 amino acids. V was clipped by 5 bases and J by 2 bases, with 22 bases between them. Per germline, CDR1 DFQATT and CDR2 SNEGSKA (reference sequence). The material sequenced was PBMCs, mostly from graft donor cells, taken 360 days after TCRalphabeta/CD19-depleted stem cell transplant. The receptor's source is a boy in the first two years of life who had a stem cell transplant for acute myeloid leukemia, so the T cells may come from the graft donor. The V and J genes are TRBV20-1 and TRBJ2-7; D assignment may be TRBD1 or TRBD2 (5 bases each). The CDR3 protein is CSAHPTVPGPAYEQYF. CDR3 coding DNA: TGCAGTGCTCACCCTACGGTCCCGGGACCAGCCTACGAGCAGTACTTC.